This TCR beta chain stems from a study of blood T cell repertoires in COVID-19. Per the germline V gene, CDR1 is ENHRY and CDR2 is SYGVKD. The CDR3 consists of 15 residues. With 3 bases removed from V and 0 bases from J, the gap between germline ends came to 8 bases. Profiling relied on immunoSEQ multiplex PCR, and the TCRdb table lists in-frame clones only, not all of them. This table holds under 500,000 clones, nearly 90% found once. A single count supports this clone. Source material: PBMCs or T cells enriched from blood (not recorded which). V usage is TRBV10-3 and J usage is TRBJ2-2; D is ambiguous. The TCR originated in a woman under 30 with acute COVID-19. This CDR3 is CAISDARTNTGELFF. The CDR3 DNA is TGTGCCATCAGTGACGCTAGGACGAACACCGGGGAGCTGTTTTTT.